Following are 4 T cell receptor beta chains from one sample sequenced in a study of T cell repertoires in cytomegalovirus infection. TCRdb called the reads again in MiXCR, with one record for every CDR3 protein. The sample includes 170,000 or so distinct CDR3 sequences, 17% of them seen just once. The sequenced sample consisted of CD8+ T cells from PBMCs. These receptors all stem from a human donor in good health (CMV status not recorded). Some clones in this sample may be carry-over from other donors' samples.

This chain links TRBV6-2 or TRBV6-3 with TRBJ1-2; D perhaps matches TRBD1 (6 bases). Looked up from germline, CDR1 is MNHEY and CDR2 is SVGEGT. CDR3 length: 14 residues. V was cut by 3 bases and J by 4 bases, with 12 bases left in between. The CDR3 loop is CASSYLGTRYGYTF. Here the CDR3 DNA reads TGTGCCAGCAGTTATCTCGGGACACGCTATGGCTACACCTTC.

This clonotype was counted between two and nine times. V gene TRBV7-8 combines with J gene TRBJ2-7; 10 bases align to TRBD2. The CDR3 totals 16 residues. Germline V gene data show CDR1 as SGHVS and CDR2 as FQNEAQ. The trim removed 4 bases at V and 5 bases at J, leaving 11 bases unmatched. In DNA form, the CDR3 reads TGTGCCAGCAGCTCATCCCTTAGCGGGGGGCGGGACGAGCAGTACTTC. Its protein is CASSSSLSGGRDEQYF.

This clonotype was seen a few times. The rearrangement links TRBV11-2 to TRBJ1-2; unclear D gene. V lost 0 bases to trimming and J lost 2 bases, with 10 bases between them. The CDR3 covers 15 residues. Germline V gene sequence: CDR1 SGHAT, CDR2 FQNNGV. CDR3 in DNA: TGTGCCAGCAGCTTAGAGGTGGCGCCAAACTATGGCTACACCTTC. Protein: CASSLEVAPNYGYTF. Full variable domain (outside the CDR3, taken from reference TRBV11-2 and TRBJ1-2): EAGVAQSPRYKIIEKRQSVAFWCNPISGHATLYWYQQILGQGPKLLIQFQNNGVVDDSQLPKDRFSAERLKGVDSTLKIQPAKLEDSAVYLCASSLEVAPNYGYTFGSGTRLTVV.

This chain connects TRBV7-9 to TRBJ1-1; TRBD1 might be the D (6 bases). This CDR3 comprises 15 residues. V was cut by 7 bases and J by 0 bases, with 15 bases left in between. CDR1 is SEHNR and CDR2 is FQNEAQ in the germline V gene (reference sequence). CDR3 DNA: TGTGCCAGCACCCCCGGGGGCTACATGAACACTGAAGCTTTCTTT. Amino acids: CASTPGGYMNTEAFF. Full variable domain (remainder filled in from reference TRBV7-9 and TRBJ1-1): DTGVSQNPRHKITKRGQNVTFRCDPISEHNRLYWYRQTLGQGPEFLTYFQNEAQLEKSRLLSDRFSAERPKGSFSTLEIQRTEQGDSAMYLCASTPGGYMNTEAFFGQGTRLTVV.